These 16 T cell receptor beta chains share one sample of origin, sequenced in a study of T cells in women clearing cervical HPV infection. TCRdb keeps only in-frame clones here, not all; method: immunoSEQ multiplex PCR. This sample's clone table lists about 45,000 clones. The sample comprised blood buffy coat. The receptors come from a woman aged 18 to 75 with a cervical HPV16 infection that either progressed to CIN3+ or cleared (not recorded which).

A remark on this clone: The read comes to an end 3 residues before the CDR3 does, leaving the germline J gene to fill in the end. V is TRBV18 and J is TRBJ2-6, with D tentatively TRBD1 (5 bases). Trimming took off 3 bases at V and 4 bases at J, with 16 bases between the two ends. The CDR3 has 17 amino acids. Germline V gene data show CDR1 as KGHSH and CDR2 as LQKENI. The CDR3 spells CASSPLLAGSGANVLTF. The CDR3 bases that were read are TGTGCCAGCTCACCCCTACTCGCAGGGTCAGGGGCCAACGTC.

In the case of this clone: Read coverage stops 3 residues before the CDR3 terminus; the germline J gene supplies the remainder. This rearrangement joins TRBV18 to TRBJ2-2; 10 positions agree with TRBD1. Germline loops: CDR1 KGHSH, CDR2 LQKENI. With 4 bases clipped from V and 2 bases from J, the junction kept 4 bases outside the gene matches. The CDR3 is 16 amino acids. The CDR3 here is CASSRDRGQNTGELFF. The sequenced part of the CDR3 DNA is TGTGCCAGCTCACGGGACAGGGGCCAAAACACCGGGGAG.

The sequenced CDR3 bases are TGTGCCAGTAGTGAGACTAGCGGATACTACAATGAG. Its protein is CASSETSGYYNE. The CDR3 reads in full as CASSETSGYYNEQFF. The chain joins TRBV19 to TRBJ2-1, with 9 bases that match TRBD2. The read halts 3 residues ahead of the CDR3 end, with the missing end drawn from the germline J gene. There are 15 residues in the CDR3. With V trimmed by 5 bases and J by 3 bases, 5 bases remained unmatched. Germline V gives CDR1 LNHDA, CDR2 SQIVND (reference sequence).

CDR3 bases read: TGCAGTGCCGTCACAGTCTATGAG. Protein: CSAVTVYE. The CDR3 as a whole reads CSAVTVYEQFF. This chain uses TRBV20-1 with TRBJ2-1, with D hard to call. The CDR3 end falls 3 residues outside the read, so it is completed with the germline J gene. Deletions cut 6 bases from V and 8 bases from J, with 11 bases between. CDR1 is DFQATT and CDR2 is SNEGSKA in the germline V gene (reference sequence). CDR3 length: 11 amino acids.

Points on this clone: The CDR3 goes on 3 residues after the read ends, and that part is filled in from the germline J gene. V is TRBV5-1 and J is TRBJ2-2; D possibly corresponds to TRBD1 (6 bases). Trimming pared 1 base from V and 4 bases from J, leaving 8 bases between. This CDR3 has 14 amino acids. The germline V gene encodes CDR1 SGHRS and CDR2 YFSETQ. CDR3 loop: CASSLQGRTGELFF. The covered CDR3 bases are TGCGCCAGCAGCTTGCAGGGGCGCACCGGGGAG.

As to this clone: The sequenced fragment ends 3 residues before the CDR3 boundary, so the rest is inferred from the germline J gene. The V call is TRBV12-5, the J call TRBJ2-1, with TRBD1 as a possible D gene (6 bases). The CDR3 covers 15 residues. Germline V lookup: CDR1 LGHNT, CDR2 FRNRAP. The V end lost 2 bases, the J end lost 2 bases, and 10 bases lay between the germline ends. CDR3 sequence reads: CASGLRRGPYNEQFF. The sequenced CDR3 bases are TGTGCTAGTGGTTTGCGCAGGGGTCCCTACAATGAG.

A word on this clone: Read data end 3 residues before the CDR3 end; the end is taken from the germline J gene. V is TRBV7-6 and J is TRBJ1-2; unclear D gene. CDR3 length: 13 residues. Germline values: CDR1 SGHVS, CDR2 FNYEAQ. CDR3 region: CASSLGAKGVYTF. The sequenced CDR3 bases are TGTGCCAGCAGCTTAGGGGCTAAGGGTGTC. The full variable domain, in which reference TRBV7-6 and TRBJ1-2 provide the parts outside the CDR3, is GAGVSQSPRYKVTKRGQDVALRCDPISGHVSLYWYRQALGQGPEFLTYFNYEAQQDKSGLPNDRFSAERPEGSISTLTIQRTEQRDSAMYRCASSLGAKGVYTFGSGTRLTVV.

Of note for this clone: The CDR3 end lies 3 residues beyond the end of the read and is filled in from the germline J gene. The chain has TRBV7-8 and TRBJ1-1; D call uncertain. From germline, CDR1 is SGHVS and CDR2 FQNEAQ. This CDR3 is built from 15 residues. V was shortened by 5 bases and J by 0 bases, with 13 bases between the two germline ends. The CDR3 here is CASSGSGFMNTEAFF. The CDR3 DNA, read in part, is TGTGCCAGCAGCGGAAGCGGGTTCATGAACACTGAA.

As regards this clone: The read gets to within 3 residues of the CDR3 end, and the germline J gene fills in the rest. The chain is built from TRBV20-1 and TRBJ2-7; D ambiguous. Germline CDR1 DFQATT, CDR2 SNEGSKA (reference sequence). The germline V and J ends were trimmed by 4 bases and 4 bases, with 8 bases remaining between them. The CDR3 runs 11 residues. The sequenced part of the CDR3 DNA is TGCAGTGCTAACAGAATTTACGAG. It specifies CSANRIYE. The CDR3 in its entirety is CSANRIYEQYF.

Worth noting for this clone: Read data end 3 residues before the CDR3 end; the end is taken from the germline J gene. The genes are TRBV7-8 and TRBJ1-1; 8 bases map to TRBD1. CDR1 is SGHVS and CDR2 is FQNEAQ in the germline V gene. V lost 5 bases, J lost 4 bases, and 15 bases stayed unmatched. The CDR3 totals 17 residues. Incomplete CDR3 DNA: TGTGCCAGCAGCCATGGGACAGGCTCTTCTCGGGGCACTGAA. Translating gives CASSHGTGSSRGTE. The full CDR3 protein is CASSHGTGSSRGTEAFF.

For this clone: The read falls 3 residues short of the CDR3 end, and the missing part is taken from the germline J gene. The chain combines TRBV20-1 with TRBJ2-1; D is unresolved. The CDR3 is 13 residues long. The germline V gene has CDR1 DFQATT and CDR2 SNEGSKA (reference sequence). Trimming pared 5 bases from V and 6 bases from J, leaving 14 bases between. CDR3 in amino acids: CSAFLPPGNEQFF. The part of the CDR3 DNA that was read is TGCAGTGCTTTCTTACCCCCGGGCAATGAG.

For this clone: The CDR3 is cut off 3 residues early in the read; its end comes from the germline J gene. Within the sample, other DNA sequences also encode this same CDR3. This rearrangement joins TRBV6-4 to TRBJ2-3, with a possible D match to TRBD2 (5 bases). Deletions cut 4 bases from V and 4 bases from J, with 9 bases between. The CDR3 contains 13 residues. Germline CDR1 MRHNA, CDR2 SNTAGT. The CDR3 region is CASSVDFSDTQYF. Partial CDR3 DNA: TGTGCCAGCAGTGTGGACTTCTCAGATACG.

Comment on this clone: Sequencing ends 3 residues short of the CDR3 end; the germline J gene provides the rest. This chain links TRBV7-9 with TRBJ1-4; D possibly corresponds to TRBD1 (5 bases). V shed 2 bases and J shed 4 bases, with 11 bases lying between them. The CDR3 length is 15 residues. The V gene's germline CDR1 is SEHNR and CDR2 FQNEAQ (reference sequence). CDR3: CASSLSGLLNEKLFF. Partial CDR3 DNA: TGTGCCAGCAGCTTATCGGGACTCCTTAATGAAAAA.

Of note for this clone: At one end the junction does not follow the germline gene, possibly because of a read error. Sequencing ends 3 residues short of the CDR3 end; the germline J gene provides the rest. V usage is TRBV2 and J usage is TRBJ1-2, with TRBD1 as a possible D gene (6 bases). Looked up from germline, CDR1 is SNHLY and CDR2 is FYNNEI. The CDR3 is 15 amino acids. CDR3 bases read: TGTGCCAGCAGCCTACAGGGCCCCTCCACCTATGCC. This sequence encodes CASSLQGPSTYA. The full-length CDR3 reads as CASSLQGPSTYAYTF.

Remarks on this clone: The junction does not match germline at one end; this may be a read error. Coverage ceases 3 residues before the CDR3 finishes, and the germline J gene fills in the end. The sample holds other DNA sequences that translate to the same CDR3. This chain links TRBV11-2 with TRBJ1-3; D may be TRBD1 (6 bases). Per germline, CDR1 SGHAT and CDR2 FQNNGV. The CDR3 covers 14 residues. The CDR3 protein is CASSFRTAGNTIYF. CDR3 DNA, as far as it was read: TGTGCCAGCAGCTTCCGGACAGCAGGAAACACT. Drawing the rest from reference TRBV11-2 and TRBJ1-3, the complete variable domain is EAGVAQSPRYKIIEKRQSVAFWCNPISGHATLYWYQQILGQGPKLLIQFQNNGVVDDSQLPKDRFSAERLKGVDSTLKIQPAKLEDSAVYLCASSFRTAGNTIYFGEGSWLTVV.

Comments on this clone: The read is 3 residues too short to cover the CDR3 end, so that end is filled in from the germline J gene. V and J are TRBV20-1 and TRBJ1-2; possibly TRBD1 for D (5 bases). CDR3 size: 13 residues. Trimming shortened V by 2 bases and J by 1 base, and 8 bases separated the two germline ends. Looked up from germline, CDR1 is DFQATT and CDR2 is SNEGSKA (reference sequence). Incomplete CDR3 DNA: TGCAGTGCTAGATCCAGGGTTAACTATGGC. Translating gives CSARSRVNYG. The whole CDR3 sequence is CSARSRVNYGYTF.